Listed below are T cell receptor beta chains from one sample, sequenced in a study of circulating CD8 cells and anti-PD-1 response in melanoma. TCRdb re-called the reads through MiXCR, storing one row per CDR3 protein. The table lists roughly 660 distinct CDR3 sequences, approximately 8% of them singletons. The sequenced sample was CD8+ T cells from PBMCs, obtained at baseline or after one month of anti-PD-1 therapy (not recorded which). The origin of the receptors is a human donor with melanoma. Both conserved end residues are part of each CDR3. D genes are given only for firm matches. Only some rows state a clone size, as once, few, many or a class for expanded clones.

DNA | CDR3 | D | size | J | V
TGTGCCAGCAGTTTCTTTGTGCCGGTCGCCGGGGGGTATGGTAATCCCTACGAGCAGTACTTC | CASSFFVPVAGGYGNPYEQYF | TRBD2 | medium-sized | TRBJ2-7 | TRBV27
TGTGCCAGCAGCACCCCCCGGGACAGGGTTCCATACGAGCAGTACTTC | CASSTPRDRVPYEQYF | TRBD1 | - | TRBJ2-7 | TRBV7-9
TGTGCCAGCTCAGCTTCCGGAACGGGGGCGTACACAGATACGCAGTATTTT | CASSASGTGAYTDTQYF | - | medium-sized | TRBJ2-3 | TRBV18
TGCAGTTACTCCGGGACAGGGCATCATAATTCACCCCTCCACTTT | CSYSGTGHHNSPLHF | TRBD1 | medium-sized | TRBJ1-6 | TRBV20-1
TGCAGTGGGAGAGGGGGGACCTCCTACGAGCAGTACTTC | CSGRGGTSYEQYF | - | medium-sized | TRBJ2-7 | TRBV20-1
TGTGCCAGCAGCCAGAGTGGGACAGGGGCTGGGGCCAACGTCCTGACTTTC | CASSQSGTGAGANVLTF | TRBD1 | medium-sized | TRBJ2-6 | TRBV4-2
TGTGCCAGCTCACCAGGTTGGACAGGGTATCACGAGCAGTACTTC | CASSPGWTGYHEQYF | TRBD1 | medium-sized | TRBJ2-7 | TRBV18
TGTGCCAGCAGATCGAGCGGGAGGTGGGTAAATGAGCAGTTCTTC | CASRSSGRWVNEQFF | TRBD2 | medium-sized | TRBJ2-1 | TRBV28
TGCAGTGCTAAGTTGGGCGGGGACACAGATACGCAGTATTTT | CSAKLGGDTDTQYF | - | medium-sized | TRBJ2-3 | TRBV20-1
TGCAGTGCCTCCGGGGGCAATGAGCAGTTCTTT | CSASGGNEQFF | - | - | TRBJ2-3 | TRBV20-1
TGTGCCAGTAGTATGCTGGGACAGGTGATATACAATGAGCAGTTCTTC | CASSMLGQVIYNEQFF | TRBD1 | medium-sized | TRBJ2-1 | TRBV19
TGTGCCAGCAGCCCCCGAGGGGGGACAGGGGCAGGGGAGCTGTTTTTT | CASSPRGGTGAGELFF | TRBD1 | medium-sized | TRBJ2-2 | TRBV28
TGTGCCAGCAGCTTAGGGCTAGCGGGGGAGAACACAGATACGCAGTATTTT | CASSLGLAGENTDTQYF | TRBD2 | medium-sized | TRBJ2-3 | TRBV7-9
TGTGCCAGCACCGAGGGCCCGGGACACCCTAACTATGGCTACACCTTC | CASTEGPGHPNYGYTF | - | medium-sized | TRBJ1-2 | TRBV2
TGCGCCAGCAGCCCACTAGCGGGACCAGATACGCAGTATTTT | CASSPLAGPDTQYF | TRBD2 | - | TRBJ2-3 | TRBV4-1
TGTGCCAGCAGTTTGATGGGAAACACAGATACGCAGTATTTT | CASSLMGNTDTQYF | - | medium-sized | TRBJ2-3 | TRBV28
TGCAGCGTTGAAGAGCCGTCAGGGAACCTTAATGAGCAGTTCTTC | CSVEEPSGNLNEQFF | - | medium-sized | TRBJ2-1 | TRBV29-1
TGTGCCAGCAGTTTCCGGGGGACCGGGGAGCTGTTTTTT | CASSFRGTGELFF | - | - | TRBJ2-2 | TRBV28
TGTGCCAGCAGCTACCGTTTCAGCTTGGCTAATGAAAAACTGTTTTTT | CASSYRFSLANEKLFF | - | - | TRBJ1-4 | TRBV28
TGCAGTGCTAGACGCGAGCGGGACCGATACAATGAGCAGTTCTTC | CSARRERDRYNEQFF | TRBD2 | medium-sized | TRBJ2-1 | TRBV20-1
TGTGCCAGCAGCCAAGAGGAATTAGCGGGCTCCTACGAGCAGTACTTC | CASSQEELAGSYEQYF | TRBD2 | medium-sized | TRBJ2-7 | TRBV4-2
TGCAGCGTTGTTTGGGGAACGGATCCAGATACGCAGTATTTT | CSVVWGTDPDTQYF | - | medium-sized | TRBJ2-3 | TRBV29-1
TGTGCCAGCAGCCAAGAATACTCGACAGGGGGATTTCGAGAGCAGTACTTC | CASSQEYSTGGFREQYF | TRBD1 | medium-sized | TRBJ2-7 | TRBV14